The 11 T cell receptor beta chains given below trace back to one sample, sequenced in a study of tumor-infiltrating lymphocytes in primary liver carcinoma listed by TCRdb under 2017. Without any cell sorting, total RNA and DNA were extracted together from around 20-30 mg of bulk tissue using the AllPrep DNA/RNA mini kit. The reads were generated on an Illumina HiSeq 2500. A constant-region primer and ProtoScript II reverse transcriptase were used to reverse-transcribe TCRbeta-specific cDNA from approximately 450 ng total RNA. Construction of the TCRbeta libraries relied on three nested rounds of multiplex PCR, following a slightly modified ARM-PCR procedure. Each of the first two PCR rounds ran for 9 to 11 cycles using multiplex TRBV1-TRBV30 forward primers together with a Cbeta reverse primer. The raw public reads went through TCRdb reprocessing: fastp at Q25, MiXCR clone calling, in-frame beta chains kept. Identical CDR3 protein sequences are pooled into one entry, listed with their most common genes and DNA. In this sample the table shows about 190,000 distinct CDR3 sequences, over 80% of which occur a single time. Jointly, the top ten make up 15% to 20% of the sample.

Sequencing was carried out using tumor tissue from primary liver carcinoma. These TCRs come from a man in his forties or fifties with primary liver carcinoma and hepatitis B virus infection.

With respect to this clonotype: As the CDR3 is not closed by the conserved phenylalanine or tryptophan, this likely results from a read error. The chain recombines TRBV4-2 with TRBJ2-2, with D possibly TRBD1 on 5 matching bases. CDR3 size: 18 residues. Germline V gene lookup returns CDR1 LGHNA and CDR2 YNFKEQ. CDR3 bases: TGTGCCAGTAGCCAAGAGACGTTGAAGGGGTTCGGTACCGGGGAGCTGTTTTCT. Translation: CASSQETLKGFGTGELFS.

The chain joins TRBV6-1 to TRBJ1-5; no clear D. The CDR3 consists of 13 residues. Per germline, CDR1 MNHNS and CDR2 SASEGT. CDR3 coding DNA: TGTGACAACAGTGAAGCGAAGGGCCAGCCCCAGCATTTT. Protein product: CDNSEAKGQPQHF.

Points on this clonotype: At one boundary the junction diverges from the germline segment, which might be a read error. The chain employs TRBV10-3 and TRBJ2-5, with 8 bases identical to TRBD1. Germline V gene sequence: CDR1 ENHRY, CDR2 SYGVKD. CDR3 length: 13 residues. The CDR3 here is CVTRQGTMETQNF. CDR3 sequence (DNA): TGTGTCACCCGACAGGGGACAATGGAGACCCAGAACTTC.

On this clonotype: A junction boundary mismatches the germline segment, possibly from a read error. This rearrangement joins TRBV11-1 to TRBJ2-3, with D tentatively TRBD2 (5 bases). Germline V gene sequence: CDR1 SGHAT, CDR2 FQDESV (reference sequence). The CDR3 is 19 amino acids. The CDR3: CTSSSGRSSVGARTDTQYF. The DNA of the CDR3 is TGTACCAGCAGTTCTGGGAGAAGCTCTGTTGGAGCCCGCACAGATACGCAGTATTTT.

Only a few counts were recorded for this clonotype. The conserved final phenylalanine or tryptophan is absent from the CDR3, which likely points to a read error. The rearrangement links TRBV29-1 to TRBJ1-5; perhaps TRBD1 as D (6 bases). This CDR3 is built from 13 residues. CDR1 is SQVTM, CDR2 ANQGSEA, per germline. The CDR3 loop reads CIVVGQINQPQHL. The CDR3 DNA is TGCATCGTTGTCGGACAGATCAATCAACCCCAGCATCTT.

The rearrangement links TRBV30 to TRBJ2-7; D not certain. Germline lookup yields CDR1 GTSNPN and CDR2 SVGIG (reference sequence). This CDR3 has 15 residues. Trimming took off 2 bases at V and 10 bases at J, with 24 bases between the two ends. CDR3 DNA sequence: TGTGCCTGGAGTACCCGAATGACATGCCTGGCCGAACAGTACTTC. Amino acids: CAWSTRMTCLAEQYF.

Remarks on this clonotype: The conserved phenylalanine or tryptophan is not found at the CDR3 terminus, so this likely reflects a read error. The chain employs TRBV28 and TRBJ2-7, with D possibly being TRBD2 (6 bases). V dropped 4 bases and J dropped 10 bases, with 26 bases sitting between them. This CDR3 has 16 residues. Germline CDR1 and CDR2: MDHEN and SYDVKM. For the CDR3, the DNA is TGTGCCAGCAGTTCCCCTGGGACTCCCAGGGCGCCCGACCAGTACTTA. It yields the protein CASSSPGTPRAPDQYL.

For this clonotype: Since a much larger clone is just one base distant, this may be a read error. This chain links TRBV4-3 with TRBJ2-1; 10 bases are shared with TRBD2. CDR1 and CDR2 from the germline V gene are LGHNA and YSLEER. The CDR3 length is 15 residues. Trimming at V came to 4 bases and at J to 7 bases, leaving 7 bases not matched to a gene. The CDR3 coding sequence is TGCGCCAGCAGCCTTGGACTAGCGGCAAGAAATGAGCAGTTCTTC. Its translation: CASSLGLAARNEQFF.

By share of the sample, this clonotype is large (0.1 to 1%). This chain joins TRBV2 and TRBJ2-3; D unresolved. The CDR3 covers 11 residues. Germline-derived CDR1 and CDR2 are SNHLY and FYNNEI. V was clipped by 5 bases and J by 5 bases, with 5 bases between them. The DNA for the CDR3 is TGTGCCAGCAGTTTCGAAGATACGCAGTATTTT. It specifies CASSFEDTQYF.

Regarding this clonotype: One end of the junction fails to match germline, which may point to a read error. The CDR3 spells CASTPSWEGQGTQYF. The CDR3 DNA is TGTGCCAGCACCCCCTCTTGGGAGGGTCAAGGGACCCAGTACTTC. The chain recombines TRBV6-1 with TRBJ2-5; 7 nucleotides line up with TRBD2. The V gene's germline CDR1 is MNHNS and CDR2 SASEGT. The CDR3 runs 15 residues.

This clonotype has a handful of counts. The rearrangement uses TRBV10-3 and TRBJ2-5; D not resolved. The length of the CDR3 is 12 residues. Germline V CDR1 and CDR2: ENHRY, SYGVKD. This chain's CDR3 is CTISESGETQYF. The CDR3 DNA follows: TGTACTATCAGTGAGTCCGGGGAGACCCAGTACTTC.